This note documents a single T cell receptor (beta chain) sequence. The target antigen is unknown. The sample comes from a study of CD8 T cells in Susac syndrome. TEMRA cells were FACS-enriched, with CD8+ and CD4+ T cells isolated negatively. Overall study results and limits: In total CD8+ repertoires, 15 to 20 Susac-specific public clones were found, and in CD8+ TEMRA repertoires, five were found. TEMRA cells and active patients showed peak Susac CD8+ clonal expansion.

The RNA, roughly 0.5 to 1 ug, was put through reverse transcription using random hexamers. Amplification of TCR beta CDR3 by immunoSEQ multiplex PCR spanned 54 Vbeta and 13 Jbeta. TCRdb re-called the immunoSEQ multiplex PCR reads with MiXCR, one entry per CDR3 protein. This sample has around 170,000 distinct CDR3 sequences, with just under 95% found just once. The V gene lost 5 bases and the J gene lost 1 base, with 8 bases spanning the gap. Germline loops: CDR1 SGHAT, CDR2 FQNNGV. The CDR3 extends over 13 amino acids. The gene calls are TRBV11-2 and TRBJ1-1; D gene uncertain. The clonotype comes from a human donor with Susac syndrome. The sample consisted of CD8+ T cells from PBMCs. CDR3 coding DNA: TGTGCCAGCAGCACTTATTCGAACACTGAAGCTTTCTTT. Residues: CASSTYSNTEAFF.